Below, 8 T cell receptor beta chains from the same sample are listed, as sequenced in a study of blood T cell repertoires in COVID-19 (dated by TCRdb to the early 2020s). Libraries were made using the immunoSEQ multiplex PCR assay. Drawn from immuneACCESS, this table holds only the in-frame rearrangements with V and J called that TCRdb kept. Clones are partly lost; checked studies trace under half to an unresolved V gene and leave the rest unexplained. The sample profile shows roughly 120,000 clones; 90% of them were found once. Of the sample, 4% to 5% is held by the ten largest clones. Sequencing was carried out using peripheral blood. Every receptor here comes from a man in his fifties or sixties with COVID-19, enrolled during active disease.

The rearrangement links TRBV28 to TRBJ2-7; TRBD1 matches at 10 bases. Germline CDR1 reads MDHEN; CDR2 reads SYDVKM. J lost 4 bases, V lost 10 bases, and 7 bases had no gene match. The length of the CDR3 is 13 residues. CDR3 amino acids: CAIPGQGPYEQYF. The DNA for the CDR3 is TGTGCCATCCCGGGACAGGGGCCGTACGAGCAGTACTTC.

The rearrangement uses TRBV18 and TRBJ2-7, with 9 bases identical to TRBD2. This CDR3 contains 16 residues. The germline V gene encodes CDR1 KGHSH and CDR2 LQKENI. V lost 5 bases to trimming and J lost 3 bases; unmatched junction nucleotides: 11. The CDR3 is CASSWISGRKGYEQYF. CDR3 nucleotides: TGTGCCAGCTCATGGATTAGCGGGAGAAAGGGCTACGAGCAGTACTTC.

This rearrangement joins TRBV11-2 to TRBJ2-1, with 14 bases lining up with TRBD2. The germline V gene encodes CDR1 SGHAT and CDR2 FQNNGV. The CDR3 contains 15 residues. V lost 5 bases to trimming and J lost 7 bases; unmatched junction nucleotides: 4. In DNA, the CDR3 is TGTGCCAGCAGCCTGGGGACTAGCGGGAGAAATGAGCAGTTCTTC. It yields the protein CASSLGTSGRNEQFF.

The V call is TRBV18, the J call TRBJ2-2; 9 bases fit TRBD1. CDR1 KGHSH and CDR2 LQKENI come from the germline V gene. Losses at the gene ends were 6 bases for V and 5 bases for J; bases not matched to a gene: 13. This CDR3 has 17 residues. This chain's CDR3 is CASSPASGTGLTGELFF. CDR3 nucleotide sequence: TGTGCCAGCTCTCCTGCTTCCGGGACAGGGTTGACCGGGGAGCTGTTTTTT.

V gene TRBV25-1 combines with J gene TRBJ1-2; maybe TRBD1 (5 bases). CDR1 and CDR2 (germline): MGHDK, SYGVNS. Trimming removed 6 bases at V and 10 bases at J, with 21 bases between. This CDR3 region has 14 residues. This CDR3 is CASRPTGTSMNYTF. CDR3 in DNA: TGTGCCAGCAGACCTACCGGGACTTCTATGAACTACACCTTC.

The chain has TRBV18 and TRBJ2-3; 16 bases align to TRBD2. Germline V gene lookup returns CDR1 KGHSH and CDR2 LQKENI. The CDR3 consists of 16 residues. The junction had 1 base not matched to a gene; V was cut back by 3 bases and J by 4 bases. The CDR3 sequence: CASSPGLAGGSDTQYF. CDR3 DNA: TGTGCCAGCTCACCGGGACTAGCGGGGGGGTCAGATACGCAGTATTTT.

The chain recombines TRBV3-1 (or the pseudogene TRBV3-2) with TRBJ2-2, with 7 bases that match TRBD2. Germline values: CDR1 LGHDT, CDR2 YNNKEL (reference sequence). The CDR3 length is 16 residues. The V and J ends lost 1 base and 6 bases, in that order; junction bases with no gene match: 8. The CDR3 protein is CASSQGTSDNPGELFF. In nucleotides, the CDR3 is TGTGCCAGCAGCCAAGGCACTAGCGATAATCCCGGGGAGCTGTTTTTT.

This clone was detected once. The CDR3 nucleotides are TGTGCCAGCAGGGGAGCTTCCTTAGGGGCCAACGTCCTGACTTTC. Translating gives CASRGASLGANVLTF. The chain recombines TRBV2 with TRBJ2-6; tentatively, D is TRBD2 (5 bases). The CDR3 consists of 15 residues. Trimming removed 6 bases at V and 4 bases at J, with 13 bases between. Germline V gene lookup returns CDR1 SNHLY and CDR2 FYNNEI.